These 26 T cell receptor beta chains came from one sample sequenced in a study of blood T cell repertoires in COVID-19. This table comes from immunoSEQ multiplex PCR, and its TCRdb copy is limited to in-frame clones, with some not included. The profile covers about 180,000 clones, with 83% appearing a single time and approximately 8% taken by the ten largest. The sequencing input was peripheral blood. The source is a woman between 65 and 79 years old with COVID-19, enrolled during active disease.

The chain carries TRBV6-5 and TRBJ1-1; D may be TRBD1 (5 bases). In germline, CDR1 is MNHEY, CDR2 SVGAGI. V gave up 5 bases and J gave up 7 bases, with 14 bases separating them. There are 13 residues in the CDR3. The chain's CDR3 is CASSRSAGLEAFF. The CDR3 nucleotides read TGTGCCAGCAGTAGGTCGGCAGGGCTTGAAGCTTTCTTT.

A word on this clone: Other DNA variants within this sample encode the same CDR3. V is TRBV5-1 and J is TRBJ1-1, with TRBD1 matching over 8 bases. V was pared by 3 bases and J by 2 bases, with 3 bases of the junction left unmatched. Germline CDR1 and CDR2: SGHRS and YFSETQ. The CDR3 spans 14 residues. CDR3: CASSSGQANTEAFF. CDR3 DNA: TGCGCCAGCAGCTCGGGACAGGCTAACACTGAAGCTTTCTTT. The variable domain in full, with the rest retrieved from reference TRBV5-1 and TRBJ1-1, is KAGVTQTPRYLIKTRGQQVTLSCSPISGHRSVSWYQQTPGQGLQFLFEYFSETQRNKGNFPGRFSGRQFSNSRSEMNVSTLELGDSALYLCASSSGQANTEAFFGQGTRLTVV.

The rearrangement links TRBV4-1 to TRBJ2-1, with 8 bases matching TRBD2. CDR1 is MGHRA and CDR2 is YSYEKL in the germline V gene. With 0 bases clipped from V and 8 bases from J, the junction kept 9 bases outside the gene matches. The CDR3 is 16 residues long. In DNA form, the CDR3 reads TGCGCCAGCAGCCAAGAGGGGCGCGGGAGGATCGATGAGCAGTTCTTC. Residues: CASSQEGRGRIDEQFF.

The sample holds a few counts of this clone. The chain is built from TRBV9 and TRBJ2-2; 7 bases match TRBD1. CDR1 is SGDLS, CDR2 YYNGEE, per germline. Losses at the gene ends were 3 bases for V and 8 bases for J; bases not matched to a gene: 4. This CDR3 spans 13 amino acids. CDR3 region: CASSEQGSGELFF. In DNA, the CDR3 is TGTGCCAGCAGCGAACAGGGGTCTGGGGAGCTGTTTTTT.

This clone has a count of ten or more. The chain uses TRBV20-1 and TRBJ2-7; 8 bases align to TRBD1. This CDR3 is 16 amino acids long. The germline V gene encodes CDR1 DFQATT and CDR2 SNEGSKA (reference sequence). J was trimmed by 0 bases and V by 3 bases; bases with no gene match: 10. CDR3 in amino acids: CSASVSRGPRSYEQYF. DNA for the CDR3: TGCAGTGCTAGTGTCTCCAGGGGGCCCCGCTCCTACGAGCAGTACTTC.

The rearrangement uses TRBV9 and TRBJ1-2; D is undetermined. This CDR3 region has 15 residues. V gave up 0 bases and J gave up 2 bases, with 11 bases separating them. In germline, CDR1 is SGDLS, CDR2 YYNGEE. The CDR3 here is CASSVDGSVNYGYTF. The CDR3 nucleotides read TGTGCCAGCAGCGTAGATGGGAGCGTAAACTATGGCTACACCTTC.

V is TRBV10-3 and J is TRBJ2-1; TRBD2 aligns across 9 bases. Trimming at V came to 4 bases and at J to 3 bases, leaving 10 bases not matched to a gene. The CDR3 runs 17 residues. Germline V gene lookup returns CDR1 ENHRY and CDR2 SYGVKD. CDR3 nucleotides: TGTGCCATCAGTGGTGGTGGGGCTAGCGGGAACTACAATGAGCAGTTCTTC. This encodes CAISGGGASGNYNEQFF.

The chain recombines TRBV2 with TRBJ2-1; 8 nucleotides match TRBD1. The CDR3 length is 16 residues. The ends lost 9 bases at V and 3 bases at J; junction bases unmatched: 13. Germline loops: CDR1 SNHLY, CDR2 FYNNEI. Here the CDR3 DNA reads TGTGCCAGTTGGGACCAGGGGGCTACTGACTACAATGAGCAGTTCTTC. Translated: CASWDQGATDYNEQFF. Together with reference TRBV2 and TRBJ2-1, the CDR3 gives the full variable domain: EPEVTQTPSHQVTQMGQEVILRCVPISNHLYFYWYRQILGQKVEFLVSFYNNEISEKSEIFDDQFSVERPDGSNFTLKIRSTKLEDSAMYFCASWDQGATDYNEQFFGPGTRLTVL.

This chain joins TRBV11-2 and TRBJ2-3; a possible D gene is TRBD2 (6 bases). Deletions cut 4 bases from V and 1 base from J, with 12 bases between. The CDR3 has 15 amino acids. CDR1 is SGHAT and CDR2 is FQNNGV in the germline V gene. The CDR3 coding sequence is TGTGCCAGCAGCTCCGGGCGGGGTGGCACAGATACGCAGTATTTT. Translating it yields CASSSGRGGTDTQYF. Supplemented by reference TRBV11-2 and TRBJ2-3, the full variable domain reads EAGVAQSPRYKIIEKRQSVAFWCNPISGHATLYWYQQILGQGPKLLIQFQNNGVVDDSQLPKDRFSAERLKGVDSTLKIQPAKLEDSAVYLCASSSGRGGTDTQYFGPGTRLTVL.

The chain joins TRBV7-9 to TRBJ2-1; the match to TRBD1 covers 7 bases. Per the germline V gene, CDR1 is SEHNR and CDR2 is FQNEAQ (reference sequence). The CDR3 covers 15 residues. After removal of 5 bases from V and 5 bases from J, the junction contained 9 bases not matched to a gene. CDR3: CASSPQGYGNNEQFF. CDR3 DNA sequence: TGTGCCAGCAGCCCACAGGGGTATGGTAACAATGAGCAGTTCTTC. Full variable domain (missing parts from reference TRBV7-9 and TRBJ2-1): DTGVSQNPRHKITKRGQNVTFRCDPISEHNRLYWYRQTLGQGPEFLTYFQNEAQLEKSRLLSDRFSAERPKGSFSTLEIQRTEQGDSAMYLCASSPQGYGNNEQFFGPGTRLTVL.

The genes are TRBV19 and TRBJ1-6; D not resolved. The CDR3 is made up of 15 amino acids. Trimming cost V 5 bases and J 7 bases, with 15 bases left between them. Germline assignment: CDR1 LNHDA and CDR2 SQIVND (reference sequence). For the CDR3, the DNA is TGTGCCAGTAGTCACTCCGAGGGCCTGAATTCACCCCTCCACTTT. This gives the protein CASSHSEGLNSPLHF.

About this clone: In the same sample, other DNA sequences code for this CDR3. The chain recombines TRBV7-9 with TRBJ2-5; TRBD2 agrees at 9 bases. The CDR3 contains 14 residues. V was clipped by 1 base and J by 3 bases; unmatched bases: 0. Per germline, CDR1 SEHNR and CDR2 FQNEAQ (reference sequence). DNA for the CDR3: TGTGCCAGCAGCTTAGGACTAGCGGAAGAGACCCAGTACTTC. Residues: CASSLGLAEETQYF.

The CDR3 region has the DNA TGCGCCAGCAGCTTGGCCCCAGCGGGAGGGCCGGAGACCCAGTACTTC. Amino acid sequence: CASSLAPAGGPETQYF. The chain has TRBV5-1 and TRBJ2-5; 10 bases align to TRBD2. The trim removed 0 bases at V and 5 bases at J, leaving 7 bases unmatched. Per germline, CDR1 SGHRS and CDR2 YFSETQ. The CDR3 is 16 amino acids.

Written as DNA, the CDR3 is TGTGCCACCAGTAGCGAGATGTACCAAGAGACCCAGTACTTC. This translates into CATSSEMYQETQYF. V and J are TRBV24-1 and TRBJ2-5; D gene unclear. CDR3 length: 14 amino acids. Trimming pared 6 bases from V and 0 bases from J, leaving 10 bases between. CDR1 is KGHDR, CDR2 SFDVKD, per germline.

V is TRBV19 and J is TRBJ2-4; perhaps TRBD1 as D (6 bases). This CDR3 comprises 12 residues. Germline CDR1 and CDR2: LNHDA and SQIVND (reference sequence). V was clipped by 6 bases and J by 7 bases, with 10 bases between them. DNA for the CDR3: TGTGCCAGTAGCCCTAGGGGGAACATTCAGTACTTC. This sequence encodes CASSPRGNIQYF.

The CDR3 sequence is CASSLQRDGTDTQYF. As DNA, the CDR3 is TGTGCCAGCAGCCTTCAGCGGGACGGCACAGATACGCAGTATTTT. The genes are TRBV7-8 and TRBJ2-3, with TRBD2 matching 7 bases. V was clipped by 5 bases and J by 1 base; unmatched bases: 6. The CDR3 length is 15 residues. The germline CDR1 and CDR2 sequences are SGHVS and FQNEAQ.

This clone was seen a few times. This rearrangement joins TRBV18 to TRBJ2-7, with a tentative D call TRBD1 (7 bases). Germline lookup yields CDR1 KGHSH and CDR2 LQKENI. The CDR3 sequence is 14 residues long. The V gene lost 3 bases and the J gene lost 3 bases, with 12 bases spanning the gap. The CDR3, as DNA: TGTGCCAGCTCACCCGGGACAGCGGGCTACGAGCAGTACTTC. Residues: CASSPGTAGYEQYF.

The CDR3 region is CASSRGAGGPGDTQYF. The CDR3 DNA is TGTGCCAGCAGCCGGGGAGCGGGAGGGCCGGGAGATACGCAGTATTTT. The chain has TRBV3-1 (or the pseudogene TRBV3-2) and TRBJ2-3, with TRBD2 matching 10 bases. The CDR3 consists of 16 residues. V dropped 4 bases and J dropped 5; count of bases not matched to a gene: 9. Germline V gene lookup returns CDR1 LGHDT and CDR2 YNNKEL (reference sequence).

The J gene is TRBJ1-2, the V gene TRBV6-2 or TRBV6-3; D might be TRBD1 (6 bases). CDR3 size: 13 residues. Germline loops: CDR1 MNHEY, CDR2 SVGEGT. Trimming cost V 7 bases and J 2 bases, with 11 bases left between them. The CDR3 is CASIPTGNYGYTF. The CDR3 DNA sequence: TGTGCCAGCATCCCGACAGGAAACTATGGCTACACCTTC.

Concerning this clone: In the same sample, other DNA sequences code for this CDR3. The chain uses TRBV5-5 and TRBJ1-1; weak D call: TRBD1 (6 bases). The V gene's germline CDR1 is SGHKS and CDR2 YYEKEE (reference sequence). The CDR3 covers 13 residues. Trimming took 3 bases from V and 0 from J, leaving 6 bases between them. CDR3 loop: CASSSGVNTEAFF. Written as DNA, the CDR3 is TGTGCCAGCAGCTCAGGGGTGAACACTGAAGCTTTCTTT. Variable domain in full (rest from reference TRBV5-5 and TRBJ1-1): DAGVTQSPTHLIKTRGQQVTLRCSPISGHKSVSWYQQVLGQGPQFIFQYYEKEERGRGNFPDRFSARQFPNYSSELNVNALLLGDSALYLCASSSGVNTEAFFGQGTRLTVV.

As DNA, the CDR3 is TGTGCCATCAGTGAGGGAGGGCCCCTCAATGAAAAACTGTTTTTT. Its translation is CAISEGGPLNEKLFF. The chain carries TRBV10-3 and TRBJ1-4, with D unresolved. This CDR3 spans 15 amino acids. Germline loops: CDR1 ENHRY, CDR2 SYGVKD. Trimming cost V 2 bases and J 5 bases, with 12 bases left between them.

The chain has TRBV27 and TRBJ2-2; D is unclear. Between the trimmed V and J ends, which lost 5 bases and 2 bases, there was a span of 12 bases. CDR1 is MNHEY, CDR2 SMNVEV, per germline (reference sequence). There are 15 residues in the CDR3. CDR3 region: CASSPRKFNTGELFF. DNA for the CDR3: TGTGCCAGCAGTCCCAGGAAGTTCAACACCGGGGAGCTGTTTTTT.

The V gene is TRBV27, the J gene TRBJ2-7; 8 bases line up with TRBD1. J was trimmed by 2 bases and V by 6 bases; bases with no gene match: 12. This CDR3 has 16 amino acids. Germline V gene lookup returns CDR1 MNHEY and CDR2 SMNVEV (reference sequence). The DNA for the CDR3 is TGTGCCAGCAGGGCCTCCCGGGACAGGCCTACCTACGAGCAGTACTTC. Protein product: CASRASRDRPTYEQYF.

This rearrangement joins TRBV9 to TRBJ1-3, with D uncertain. This CDR3 spans 15 amino acids. With 4 bases removed from V and 4 bases from J, the gap between germline ends came to 15 bases. Germline V gene data show CDR1 as SGDLS and CDR2 as YYNGEE. The CDR3 bases are TGTGCCAGCAGCCCCCCTCTTCAGCGAGGAAACACCATATATTTT. Its protein product is CASSPPLQRGNTIYF.

The chain uses TRBV5-1 and TRBJ2-1, with TRBD2 matching 11 bases. V lost 0 bases to trimming and J lost 0 bases; unmatched junction nucleotides: 20. CDR1 SGHRS and CDR2 YFSETQ come from the germline V gene. The CDR3 consists of 23 residues. CDR3: CASSLDPRRATSGREGSYNEQFF. The CDR3 nucleotides read TGCGCCAGCAGCTTGGACCCTAGGCGAGCTACTAGCGGGAGAGAAGGCTCCTACAATGAGCAGTTCTTC.

The J gene is TRBJ2-3, the V gene TRBV29-1; no firm D call. The V gene lost 3 bases and the J gene lost 4 bases, with 11 bases spanning the gap. The CDR3 is 13 amino acids. CDR1 is SQVTM, CDR2 ANQGSEA, per germline. The CDR3 coding sequence is TGCAGCGTTGATAGTCCGCCCGCAGATACGCAGTATTTT. This gives the protein CSVDSPPADTQYF.